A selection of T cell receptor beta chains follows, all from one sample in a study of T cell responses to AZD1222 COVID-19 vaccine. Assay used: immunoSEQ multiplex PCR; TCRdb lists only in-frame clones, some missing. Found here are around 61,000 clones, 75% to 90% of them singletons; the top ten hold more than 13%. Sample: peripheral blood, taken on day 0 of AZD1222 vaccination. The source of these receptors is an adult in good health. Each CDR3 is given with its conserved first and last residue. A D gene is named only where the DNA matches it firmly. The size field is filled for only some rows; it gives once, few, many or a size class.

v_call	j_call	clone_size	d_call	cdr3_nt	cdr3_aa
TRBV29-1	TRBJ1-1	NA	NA	TGCAGCGCCCGGACAGTTCTAGGAGCTGAAGCTTTCTTT	CSARTVLGAEAFF
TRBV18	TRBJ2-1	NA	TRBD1	TGTGCCAGCTCACCTGACAGGGGTGGAACTGACAATGAGCAGTTCTTC	CASSPDRGGTDNEQFF
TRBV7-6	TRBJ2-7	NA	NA	TGTGCCAGCAGCTTAGGGGGTGCTCAGGATACCTCCTACGAGCAGTACTTC	CASSLGGAQDTSYEQYF
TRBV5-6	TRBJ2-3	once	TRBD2	TGTGCCAGCAACTTAGGACTAGCGGGGGTATTAGGCACAGATACGCAGTATTTT	CASNLGLAGVLGTDTQYF
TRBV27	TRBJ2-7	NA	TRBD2	TGTGCCAGCAGTTTAGTAGCGGGGGGCTCCTCCTACGAGCAGTACTTC	CASSLVAGGSSYEQYF
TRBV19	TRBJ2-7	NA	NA	TGTGCCAGTAGTCCCCTTGGAAGAGCCTACGAGCAGTACTTC	CASSPLGRAYEQYF
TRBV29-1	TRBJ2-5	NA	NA	TGCAGCGTTGGACATGGAACCCAAGAGACCCAGTACTTC	CSVGHGTQETQYF
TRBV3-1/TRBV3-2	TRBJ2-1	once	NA	TGTGCCAGCAGCCAGACGAAAACTAGCTACAGGAGCGGTGAGCAGTTCTTC	CASSQTKTSYRSGEQFF
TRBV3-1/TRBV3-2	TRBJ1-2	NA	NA	TGTGCCAGCAGCCAAATATTGAGGGGCGATGGCTACACCTTC	CASSQILRGDGYTF
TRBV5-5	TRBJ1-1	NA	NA	TGTGCCAGCAGCTTGTCCACCCCGAACACTGAAGCTTTCTTT	CASSLSTPNTEAFF
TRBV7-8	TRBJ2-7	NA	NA	TGTGCCAGCAGCTTAGCGTTAGGCTTGAATTTAGGTGAGCAGTACTTC	CASSLALGLNLGEQYF
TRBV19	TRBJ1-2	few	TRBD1	TGTGCCAGTAGTAAAGGGACAGGGGTCGGGCCCAGCTATGGCTACACCTTC	CASSKGTGVGPSYGYTF
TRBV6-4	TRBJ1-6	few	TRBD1	TGTGCCAGCAGTGAGGGACAGGGGGCCAATTCACCCCTCCACTTT	CASSEGQGANSPLHF
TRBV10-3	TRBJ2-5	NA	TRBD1	TGTGCCATCAGTAACTTGGGACAGAATCAAGAGACCCAGTACTTC	CAISNLGQNQETQYF
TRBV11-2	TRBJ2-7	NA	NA	TGTGCCAGCAGCTTGACCTACGAGCAGTACTTC	CASSLTYEQYF
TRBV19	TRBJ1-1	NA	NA	TGTGCCAGCCTATTGGGGAACACTGAAGCTTTCTTT	CASLLGNTEAFF
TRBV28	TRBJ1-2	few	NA	TGTGCCAGCAGTCGCACCGGTGGAGGCTACACCTTC	CASSRTGGGYTF
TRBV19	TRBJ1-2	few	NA	TGTGCCAGTAGTATATCAGGCCCCCCTCGAGAAGGCTACACCTTC	CASSISGPPREGYTF
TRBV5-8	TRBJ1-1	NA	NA	TGTGCCAGCAGCCTCAGGGGATTCGGTGAAGCTTTCTTT	CASSLRGFGEAFF
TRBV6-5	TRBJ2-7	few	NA	TGTGCCACCACAAGGACATATTCAGAAGAGCAGTACTTC	CATTRTYSEEQYF
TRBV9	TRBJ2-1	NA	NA	TGTGCCAGCACCCTATACGGGGATGAGCAGTTCTTC	CASTLYGDEQFF
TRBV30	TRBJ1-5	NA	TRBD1	TGTGCCTGGAGTTTCGGACAGGCTGAGCCCCAGCATTTT	CAWSFGQAEPQHF
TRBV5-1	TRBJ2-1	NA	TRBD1	TGCGCCAGCAGCTCCTCCGGGACAGGAGTCAATGAGCAGTTCTTC	CASSSSGTGVNEQFF
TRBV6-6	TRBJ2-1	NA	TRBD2	TGTGCCAGCAGTCCCGGGGGGGCCTGGGACAATGAGCAGTTCTTC	CASSPGGAWDNEQFF
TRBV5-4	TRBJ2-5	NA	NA	TGTGCCAGCAGCTTTACCCATAGGGGGGTCGCCGGGGGCGAGACCCAGTACTTC	CASSFTHRGVAGGETQYF
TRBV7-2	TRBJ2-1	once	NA	TGTGCCAGCAGCTTAGGGGCCGGGGATCCCTACAATGAGCAGTTCTTC	CASSLGAGDPYNEQFF